This section outlines one TCR beta chain sequence together with its context. The naive CD8 population came from CD45RO-negative cells selected for CCR7, without terminally differentiated effector memory CD45RA+ cells. The study enrolled healthy HIV-negative adults without recent acute infections or vaccinations as donors. This CDR3 contains 16 residues. CDR1 and CDR2 from the germline V gene are SGHAT and FQDESV (reference sequence). Unmatched junction bases numbered 8, after V lost 5 bases and J lost 4 bases. These data come from a study of shared clonotypes between healthy human individuals. At deep level, the assay was performed. Sequenced by immunoSEQ multiplex PCR; TCRdb stores in-frame clones only, minus some. The table lists a few million clones, 93% of them singletons.

This sequence originates from a man between 18 and 29 years old in good health. Some clones in this sample may be carry-over from other donors' samples. The source material was naive CD8+ T cells from PBMCs. V gene TRBV11-1 combines with J gene TRBJ2-3; 11 bases match TRBD2. The CDR3 DNA sequence: TGTGCCAGCAGCCACAAACTAGCGGGAGTCCCAGATACGCAGTATTTT. Translating gives CASSHKLAGVPDTQYF.